This is a list of T cell receptor beta chains from one sample in a study of blood T cell repertoires in COVID-19. The data were produced by immunoSEQ multiplex PCR, yet TCRdb's version contains in-frame clones alone and is incomplete. The sample has about 130,000 clones; roughly 84% are singletons. Sequencing was carried out using peripheral blood. The receptors were gathered from a human donor in a cohort sampled during active COVID-19. The CDR3 runs from the conserved cysteine through the conserved F or W. Fields, in order: CDR3 DNA, CDR3 protein, V gene, J gene, clone size, D gene. The D gene is left open where the match is weak. The listing skips clone size in some rows; elsewhere it reads once, few, many or a size class.

CDR3 DNA: TGCGCCAGCAGCTTCCAGGGATTGGGCAAGAACACTGAAGCTTTCTTT; CDR3 protein: CASSFQGLGKNTEAFF; V gene: TRBV5-1; J gene: TRBJ1-1; clone size: few; D gene: -
CDR3 DNA: TGTGCCAGCAGCTTAGAAACAGGGTGGTACAATGAGCAGTTCTTC; CDR3 protein: CASSLETGWYNEQFF; V gene: TRBV11-3; J gene: TRBJ2-1; clone size: -; D gene: -
CDR3 DNA: TGTGCCAGTAGTATCCGCCGGCTAGCGGGACATCGCACAGATACGCAGTATTTT; CDR3 protein: CASSIRRLAGHRTDTQYF; V gene: TRBV19; J gene: TRBJ2-3; clone size: -; D gene: TRBD2
CDR3 DNA: TGTGCCATCAGTGAGTCCAGCTATGGCTACACCTTC; CDR3 protein: CAISESSYGYTF; V gene: TRBV10-3; J gene: TRBJ1-2; clone size: -; D gene: -
CDR3 DNA: TGTGCCAGCAGAAGGAACCCTAGCAACGAGCAGTTCTTC; CDR3 protein: CASRRNPSNEQFF; V gene: TRBV6-5; J gene: TRBJ2-1; clone size: -; D gene: -
CDR3 DNA: TGTGCCAGCAACCTAGCGGGCCGGGAAGAGACCCAGTACTTC; CDR3 protein: CASNLAGREETQYF; V gene: TRBV5-4; J gene: TRBJ2-5; clone size: -; D gene: TRBD2
CDR3 DNA: TGTGCCACCAGCCGGGGGGGGGCCCTAGGGGGCTACACCTTC; CDR3 protein: CATSRGGALGGYTF; V gene: TRBV15; J gene: TRBJ1-2; clone size: -; D gene: -
CDR3 DNA: TGTGCCAGCAGCCCCCCCAACAATGAGCAGTTCTTC; CDR3 protein: CASSPPNNEQFF; V gene: TRBV7-9; J gene: TRBJ2-1; clone size: -; D gene: -
CDR3 DNA: TGTGCCAGCAGCGTAAAAGGGGATTACTCCACCGGGGAGCTGTTTTTT; CDR3 protein: CASSVKGDYSTGELFF; V gene: TRBV9; J gene: TRBJ2-2; clone size: -; D gene: -
CDR3 DNA: TGTGCCAGTAGTATAGGTCCAGTCTCTGGAAACACCATATATTTT; CDR3 protein: CASSIGPVSGNTIYF; V gene: TRBV19; J gene: TRBJ1-3; clone size: -; D gene: -
CDR3 DNA: TGTGCCATCAGTAATCGGGGCACCGGGGAGCTGTTTTTT; CDR3 protein: CAISNRGTGELFF; V gene: TRBV10-3; J gene: TRBJ2-2; clone size: -; D gene: -
CDR3 DNA: TGTGCCAGCAGCTTAGTCAGCGGGAGGGGCAGTAGGAATGAGCAGTTCTTC; CDR3 protein: CASSLVSGRGSRNEQFF; V gene: TRBV7-2; J gene: TRBJ2-1; clone size: -; D gene: TRBD2
CDR3 DNA: TGTGCCAGCAGCACCGCGCGGGGTGAAAAACTGTTTTTT; CDR3 protein: CASSTARGEKLFF; V gene: TRBV7-2; J gene: TRBJ1-4; clone size: -; D gene: -
CDR3 DNA: TGTGCCAGCAGCCGGAGGACCCCTGAAGCTTTCTTT; CDR3 protein: CASSRRTPEAFF; V gene: TRBV28; J gene: TRBJ1-1; clone size: -; D gene: -
CDR3 DNA: TGTGCCAGCAGCCCGCTAGCGAGCACAGATACGCAGTATTTT; CDR3 protein: CASSPLASTDTQYF; V gene: TRBV6-4; J gene: TRBJ2-3; clone size: -; D gene: -
CDR3 DNA: TGTGCCAGCAGTTTCAGGGTACGTCAGCCCCAGCATTTT; CDR3 protein: CASSFRVRQPQHF; V gene: TRBV27; J gene: TRBJ1-5; clone size: -; D gene: -
CDR3 DNA: TGTGCCAGCAGCACCCCCCCCCGACAGGGATCCTACGAGCAGTACTTC; CDR3 protein: CASSTPPRQGSYEQYF; V gene: TRBV7-2; J gene: TRBJ2-7; clone size: -; D gene: TRBD1
CDR3 DNA: TGTGCCAGCAGTTTATTCGATAGGAACACTGAAGCTTTCTTT; CDR3 protein: CASSLFDRNTEAFF; V gene: TRBV28; J gene: TRBJ1-1; clone size: -; D gene: -